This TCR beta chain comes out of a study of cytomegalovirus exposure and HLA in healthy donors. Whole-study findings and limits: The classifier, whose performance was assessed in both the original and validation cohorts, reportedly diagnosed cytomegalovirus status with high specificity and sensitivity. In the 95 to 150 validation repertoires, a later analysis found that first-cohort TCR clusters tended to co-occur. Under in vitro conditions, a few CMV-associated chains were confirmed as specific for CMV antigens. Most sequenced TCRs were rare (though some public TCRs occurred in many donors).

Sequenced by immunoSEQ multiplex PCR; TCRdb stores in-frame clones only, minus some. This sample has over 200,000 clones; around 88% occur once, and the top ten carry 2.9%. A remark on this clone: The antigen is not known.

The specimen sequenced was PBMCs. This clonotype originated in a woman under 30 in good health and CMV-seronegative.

DNA of the CDR3: TGTGCCAGCAGTTTATCGGTAGGACTAGCCTCCACCGGGGAGCTGTTTTTT. Its protein is CASSLSVGLASTGELFF. The J gene is TRBJ2-2, the V gene TRBV27; 8 nucleotides agree with TRBD2. Trimming removed 0 bases from V and 4 bases from J; junction bases left unmatched: 7. The CDR3 covers 17 residues. Germline values: CDR1 MNHEY, CDR2 SMNVEV (reference sequence).